This T cell receptor beta chain was captured by sequencing in a study of OX40 agonist ivuxolimab in advanced cancers. The wider study: Ivuxolimab, an agonistic anti-OX40 (CD134) antibody, was given to patients. At doses from 0.01 to 10 mg/kg, patients were given intravenous ivuxolimab every 2 weeks. Prior therapy, whether anti-PD-1, anti-PD-L1 or anti-CTLA-4, was allowed, and about 39% had some.

Assay used: immunoSEQ multiplex PCR; TCRdb lists only in-frame clones, some missing. The table includes under 20,000 clones, approximately 74% detected once. In germline, CDR1 is SGDLS, CDR2 YYNGEE. This CDR3 comprises 15 residues. V was clipped by 0 bases and J by 2 bases, with 12 bases between them. Sampled blood was obtained at baseline, cycle 4 day 1, and cycle 7 day 1. This clonotype was obtained from an adult with an advanced solid tumor such as melanoma, head and neck, liver or kidney cancer. The sample consisted of CD4+ or CD8+ T cells sorted from blood, taken in a trial of the OX40 agonist ivuxolimab. The J gene is TRBJ2-7, the V gene TRBV9; D unresolved. The DNA for the CDR3 is TGTGCCAGCAGCGTAGCTGGTTCCGGCACCTACGAGCAGTACTTC. Its protein is CASSVAGSGTYEQYF.